The rows below give T cell receptor beta chains drawn from one sample of a study of early T cells in non-severe SARS-CoV-2 infection. Via MiXCR, TCRdb re-called the 5' RACE reads, giving one row per CDR3 protein. The data contain some 97,000 distinct CDR3 sequences, about 11% of them singletons. The material was whole blood, obtained at baseline. The source is an adult who was a healthcare worker with PCR-confirmed SARS-CoV-2 infection or an uninfected control (not recorded which). CDR3s include the opening cysteine and the closing phenylalanine or tryptophan. Fields, in order: J gene, V gene, CDR3 protein.

TRBJ2-7 | TRBV7-9 | CASERQGLDEQYF
TRBJ1-6 | TRBV30 | CAWGGTEFSPLHF
TRBJ1-2 | TRBV7-9 | CASSQPTGGRGYTF
TRBJ2-3 | TRBV20-1 | CSARGGTSGGSTDTQYF
TRBJ1-5 | TRBV19 | CASSMGAVGNQPQHF
TRBJ2-5 | TRBV4-2 | CASSQDTANQETQYF
TRBJ2-1 | TRBV11-2 | CASSLDRGVGDEQFF
TRBJ1-1 | TRBV7-6 | CASSLRTSLNTEAFF
TRBJ1-5 | TRBV19 | CASSIAPGRQPQHF
TRBJ1-1 | TRBV12-3/TRBV12-4 | CASSLVAHVNTEAFF
TRBJ2-2 | TRBV4-1 | CASSRTDRGGTGELFF
TRBJ2-2 | TRBV10-3 | CAISESKSIGTGELFF
TRBJ2-1 | TRBV29-1 | CSVGRRNEQFF
TRBJ1-2 | TRBV7-2 | CASSLQGAGGYTF
TRBJ2-7 | TRBV7-2 | CASSFEPTGGHYEQYF
TRBJ1-5 | TRBV7-2 | CASSPQGGGNQPQHF
TRBJ2-5 | TRBV7-9 | CASSLLGGATETQYF